This T cell receptor beta chain is drawn from a study of tumor-infiltrating lymphocytes in primary liver carcinoma (TCRdb year 2017). The study in broad terms: The five patients, three men and two women aged 30 to 69 years, had hepatocellular carcinoma (four) or combined HCC and intrahepatic cholangiocarcinoma (one). Roughly 3.5 to 7.5 million productive TCRbeta reads were obtained per sample, and no significant difference in read depth was found between tissue types. To link TCRbeta repertoire diversity to the local molecular phenotype, the 20 to 30 tumor region samples were profiled with Agilent mRNA microarrays. The five patients had tumors of stage T1-T3 N0M0, with maximum diameters ranging from roughly 4.2 to 10 cm. Reproducibility between technical replicate repertoires was high, with correlation coefficients above 0.98 and mean shared-clone rates about 0.89. A total of about 35 specimens from 5 patients underwent TCRbeta repertoire sequencing, comprising 25 tumor regions, 5 adjacent noncancerous liver tissues and 5 peripheral blood samples. TCRbeta repertoire sequencing, expression microarrays and whole-exome sequencing were combined in the study across five regions of each liver tumor, with adjacent normal tissue and blood also included.

With regard to this clonotype: Its antigen is still unknown. A read error may account for a junction end that differs from germline.

Via the germline V gene (reference sequence), CDR1 is SGHNT and CDR2 YYREEE. The CDR3 measures 14 amino acids from cysteine to phenylalanine. The entry retains the CDR3 DNA only, 42 bases that are in frame from base 1. What the research found in general, with its limitations: Just about 8-25% of top clones turned up in all five regions of a tumor, which suggests spatial heterogeneity among tumor-infiltrating T cells. Only the TCR beta chain was sequenced, so true repertoire diversity is likely underestimated because unpaired alpha chains were not captured. Bulk unsorted samples precluded comparing CD4+ and CD8+ T cell repertoires. The top 250 clones accounted for a significantly greater share of the repertoire in tumors than in blood (p = 0.039). The study included only four to six patients, and the authors note findings should be validated in a larger study. Consistent with antigen-driven expansion, pairs of tumor regions showed higher repertoire overlap (mean about 36%) than either tumor-adjacent pairs (around 17%) or tumor-blood pairs (about 15%).

Without any cell sorting, total RNA and DNA were extracted together from about 20-30 mg of bulk tissue using the AllPrep DNA/RNA mini kit. Between late 2015 and early 2016, about 5 patients in China with histopathologically diagnosed primary liver carcinoma had their tumors surgically resected. Chronic HBV infection was present in the patients, and the patients were treatment-naive at sampling. Five spatially separated regions were sampled from each tumor: the superior, inferior, left-lateral and right-lateral poles, plus the tumor centre. According to histology, viable tumor cells made up more than 85% of every tumor sample. Fresh tumor and adjacent tissue pieces were bisected, with one half stored in RNAlater at -80 degrees C and the other half sent for histology. Using a constant-region primer and ProtoScript II reverse transcriptase, TCRbeta-specific cDNA was reverse-transcribed from 450 to 650 ng total RNA. The TCRbeta libraries were prepared through three rounds of nested multiplex PCR following a slightly modified ARM-PCR procedure. The first two PCR rounds used multiplex TRBV1-TRBV30 forward primers with a Cbeta reverse primer, each for approximately 11 cycles. A final 25-cycle PCR with Deep VentR polymerase added sample barcodes and Illumina adapters. Before sequencing, amplicons of 200-500 bp were purified from gel using a QIAquick gel extraction kit. TCRbeta amplicons were sequenced on an Illumina HiSeq 2500 with 250-bp paired-end reads. Under the source paper's analysis protocol: Trimmomatic v0.33 was used to quality-trim the reads, and FLASH v1.2.11 was used to merge paired reads so that full CDR3 sequences could be recovered. V, D and J germline segments were assigned to the rearranged TCRbeta sequences using MiGEC v1.2.1b. Clonotype statistics and Shannon-Wiener diversity indices were calculated with VDJtools v1.0.0. Except for diversity analysis, only each sample's 250 most abundant clonotypes were used in subsequent analyses to reduce sampling bias. TCRdb handled the public reads itself, with Q25 trimming in fastp and clone calling in MiXCR, and kept productive beta chains. Every entry covers one CDR3 protein and lists the most common genes and DNA from its rows. TCRdb's processing, not the study's, gives the V and J calls here. This sample comprises 50,000 to 60,000 distinct CDR3 sequences, about 78% of them detected only once. The ten largest clones represent around a quarter of the sample.

The rearranged segments are TRBV5-4 and TRBJ2-3; a tentative D match to TRBD2 spans 5 bases. This sequence was found in a middle-aged man with primary liver carcinoma and hepatitis B virus infection. Sequences were obtained from liver tumor tissue from sampling region 5. In light of the paper, this sample's cell subset or site label describes: tumor region T5, tumor centre. Read as DNA, the sequence is TGTGCCGGCAGTCGGGTGACTATCGGAGATACGCAGTATTTT. It codes for CAGSRVTIGDTQYF.